This T cell receptor beta chain was sequenced in a study of blood T cell repertoires in COVID-19. The overall study: Donors in the United States, Italy and Spain gave samples during acute or convalescent COVID-19. Sources were T cells, B-cell-depleted T cells, or PBMCs; the material itself was cDNA or gDNA.

Participant-reported clinical history was the basis for cohort assignment. Recovered Cohort 3 donors showed two negative PCRs, clearance, or symptom resolution. The table came from immunoSEQ multiplex PCR; TCRdb's copy has only in-frame clones and leaves some out. Of roughly 300,000 clones listed, roughly nine tenths are singletons. Sequenced input: PBMCs or T cells enriched from blood (not recorded which). The receptor was derived from a young woman who had recovered from COVID-19.

The chain's CDR3 is CASSQTSGGADTQYF. In DNA, the CDR3 is TGTGCCAGCTCACAGACTAGCGGGGGGGCTGATACGCAGTATTTT. This sequence joins TRBV18 and TRBJ2-3; 14 bases align to TRBD2. The CDR3 has 15 residues. V shed 4 bases, J shed 6 bases, and the junction held 3 bases outside the gene matches. CDR1 and CDR2 from the germline V gene are KGHSH and LQKENI.